This TCR beta chain was retrieved from a study of shared clonotypes between healthy human individuals. General study findings and limits: Represented genetic and exposure-history diversity was restricted by having few donors.

The CDR3 loop spans 16 amino acids. Germline V lookup: CDR1 MRHNA, CDR2 SNTAGT. The germline V and J ends were trimmed by 2 bases and 2 bases, with 16 bases remaining between them. Methods used by the authors: In the immunoSEQ data, sequences were junction-only and lacked quality scores, so filtering differed. Assay used: immunoSEQ multiplex PCR; TCRdb lists only in-frame clones, some missing. That table supplies the V and J calls and clone size; D and trimming were determined from the DNA. The sample consists of about half a million clones, over 70% of them appearing once. The donors, all of them Caucasian adults, lived in Nashville, Tennessee. Points on this clone: Antigen unknown.

This clonotype was obtained from a woman between 35 and 50 years old in good health. Some clones in this sample may be carry-over from other donors' samples. The rearrangement uses TRBV6-4 and TRBJ2-7, with D hard to call. The sequenced sample was PBMCs. The CDR3 coding sequence is TGTGCCAGCAGTGACGGATTGCCTCCTCTTCCCTACGAGCAGTACTTC. It codes for CASSDGLPPLPYEQYF.